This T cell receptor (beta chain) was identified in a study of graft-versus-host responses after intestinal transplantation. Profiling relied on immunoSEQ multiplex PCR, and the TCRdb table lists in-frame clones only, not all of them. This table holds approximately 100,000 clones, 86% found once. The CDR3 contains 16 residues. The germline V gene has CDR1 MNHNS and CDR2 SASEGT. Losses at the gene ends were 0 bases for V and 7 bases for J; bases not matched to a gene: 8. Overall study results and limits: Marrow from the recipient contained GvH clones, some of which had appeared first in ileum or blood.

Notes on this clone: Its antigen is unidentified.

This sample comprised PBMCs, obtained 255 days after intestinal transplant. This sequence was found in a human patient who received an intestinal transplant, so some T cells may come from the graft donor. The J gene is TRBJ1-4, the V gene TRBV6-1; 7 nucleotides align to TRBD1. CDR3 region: CASSEAGGRGSEKLFF. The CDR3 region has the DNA TGTGCCAGCAGTGAAGCAGGGGGCAGGGGTAGTGAAAAACTGTTTTTT.